The next 10 T cell receptor beta chains were all read from a single sample in a study. Method: immunoSEQ multiplex PCR; TCRdb's copy keeps in-frame clones and lacks some. The sample lists tens of thousands of clones; about 94% were seen once. What was sequenced was PBMCs. These receptor sequences come from a man aged 35-49 years with rheumatoid arthritis.

The chain employs TRBV19 and TRBJ1-3; TRBD1 aligns across 7 bases. CDR3 length: 14 amino acids. Trimming took 7 bases from V and 2 from J; bases not matched to a gene: 5. CDR1 is LNHDA, CDR2 SQIVND, per germline (reference sequence). The CDR3 DNA follows: TGTGCCAGTAATCTTGGACAGGCTGGAAACACCATATATTTT. As protein: CASNLGQAGNTIYF.

DNA for the CDR3: TGTGCCTGGAGGCAGGGACCCTATGGCTACACCTTC. Residues: CAWRQGPYGYTF. The gene calls are TRBV30 and TRBJ1-2, with D maybe TRBD1 (5 bases). This CDR3 spans 12 amino acids. Trimming took 3 bases from V and 4 from J, leaving 9 bases between them. Germline V lookup: CDR1 GTSNPN, CDR2 SVGIG (reference sequence).

The CDR3: CASSEAQGPNYGYTF. The CDR3 DNA reads as TGTGCCAGCAGTGAAGCGCAGGGGCCTAACTATGGCTACACCTTC. V and J are TRBV2 and TRBJ1-2, with D tentatively TRBD1 (6 bases). CDR3 length equals 15 residues. V was trimmed by 0 bases and J by 0 bases, leaving 8 bases between them. Germline loops: CDR1 SNHLY, CDR2 FYNNEI.

V is TRBV2 and J is TRBJ2-1; 9 bases fit TRBD2. The CDR3 contains 13 residues. Germline V gene lookup returns CDR1 SNHLY and CDR2 FYNNEI. The ends lost 8 bases at V and 8 bases at J; junction bases unmatched: 7. CDR3 loop: CASLLAGIDEQFF. CDR3 in DNA: TGTGCCAGCTTACTAGCGGGTATAGATGAGCAGTTCTTC.

The chain employs TRBV27 and TRBJ2-2; TRBD1 matches 9 bases. CDR3 length: 14 amino acids. Germline lookup yields CDR1 MNHEY and CDR2 SMNVEV (reference sequence). Trimming at V came to 5 bases and at J to 7 bases, leaving 5 bases not matched to a gene. The CDR3 spells CASSTGQGGGELFF. For the CDR3, the DNA is TGTGCCAGCAGTACGGGACAGGGAGGCGGGGAGCTGTTTTTT.

V usage is TRBV18 and J usage is TRBJ2-6, with D unclear. Germline V gene lookup returns CDR1 KGHSH and CDR2 LQKENI. Trimming took 0 bases from V and 4 from J, leaving 13 bases between them. This CDR3 has 17 amino acids. CDR3 residues: CASSPPSRASGANVLTF. The CDR3 bases are TGTGCCAGCTCACCACCATCAAGGGCCTCCGGGGCCAACGTCCTGACTTTC. Together with reference TRBV18 and TRBJ2-6, the CDR3 gives the full variable domain: NAGVMQNPRHLVRRRGQEARLRCSPMKGHSHVYWYRQLPEEGLKFMVYLQKENIIDESGMPKERFSAEFPKEGPSILRIQQVVRGDSAAYFCASSPPSRASGANVLTFGAGSRLTVL.

Here the CDR3 reads CASSYDTWGTEAFF. The CDR3 nucleotides are TGTGCCAGCAGTTACGACACTTGGGGCACTGAAGCTTTCTTT. V usage is TRBV6-5 and J usage is TRBJ1-1; D gene ambiguous. The germline V and J ends were trimmed by 2 bases and 4 bases, with 11 bases remaining between them. Germline CDR1 reads MNHEY; CDR2 reads SVGAGI. The CDR3 runs 14 residues.

This chain uses TRBV4-1 with TRBJ2-3, with 14 bases aligning to TRBD2. Germline trimming cut 1 base from V and 1 base from J; bases unmatched to any gene: 10. The length of the CDR3 is 20 residues. Germline CDR1 is MGHRA and CDR2 is YSYEKL. CDR3 residues: CASSQAGTSGGLRGTDTQYF. The DNA for the CDR3 is TGCGCCAGCAGCCAAGCCGGGACTAGCGGGGGCTTAAGGGGCACAGATACGCAGTATTTT.

The J gene is TRBJ1-4, the V gene TRBV7-2; maybe TRBD1 (5 bases). Germline CDR1 SGHTA, CDR2 FQGNSA. V lost 3 bases and J 8 bases, leaving 7 bases between the germline ends. The CDR3 sequence is 12 residues long. The CDR3 nucleotides read TGTGCCAGCAGCTTCCGGGGGGAAAAACTGTTTTTT. Translation gives CASSFRGEKLFF.

The chain links TRBV5-6 to TRBJ2-5; no reliable D call. This CDR3 region has 14 residues. The V end was cut by 3 bases, the J end by 2 bases, with 11 bases between. Germline V lookup: CDR1 SGHDT, CDR2 YYEEEE. For the CDR3, the DNA is TGTGCCAGCAGCTCTTACACGGATCAAGAGACCCAGTACTTC. Translated: CASSSYTDQETQYF.